Listed here are 14 T cell receptor beta chains from one sample, sequenced in a study of blood T cell repertoires in COVID-19. Sequencing used immunoSEQ multiplex PCR; TCRdb keeps in-frame clones, though not all of them. Seen here are around 230,000 clones, approximately 90% observed once, and the top ten hold under 14%. What was sequenced was peripheral blood. All receptors come from a man aged 50-59 years with COVID-19, enrolled during active disease.

The CDR3 loop reads CASSETSVVGGELFF. CDR3 DNA: TGCGCCAGCAGTGAGACGTCGGTAGTTGGCGGGGAGCTGTTTTTT. The rearrangement uses TRBV10-1 and TRBJ2-2; D remains ambiguous. V lost 2 bases to trimming and J lost 7 bases, with 14 bases between them. CDR1 and CDR2 (germline): WNHNN, SYGVQD (reference sequence). The CDR3 length is 15 residues.

The V call is TRBV6-5, the J call TRBJ2-7; D perhaps matches TRBD1 (6 bases). V dropped 2 bases and J dropped 4 bases, with 15 bases sitting between them. The germline CDR1 and CDR2 sequences are MNHEY and SVGAGI. The CDR3 sequence is 15 residues long. CDR3 residues: CASSYPRQDDYEQYF. The CDR3 DNA follows: TGTGCCAGCAGTTACCCCCGACAGGATGATTACGAGCAGTACTTC.

V gene TRBV5-1 combines with J gene TRBJ2-5; 8 bases agree with TRBD2. CDR3 length equals 16 residues. The junction had 13 bases not matched to a gene; V was cut back by 4 bases and J by 5 bases. Germline CDR1 reads SGHRS; CDR2 reads YFSETQ. CDR3 residues: CASSSSGGGGPETQYF. CDR3 nucleotide sequence: TGCGCCAGCAGCAGCTCCGGGGGGGGCGGTCCGGAGACCCAGTACTTC.

The sample holds a few counts of this clone. This rearrangement joins TRBV10-3 to TRBJ1-5, with 7 bases that match TRBD1. Germline V gene sequence: CDR1 ENHRY, CDR2 SYGVKD. The length of the CDR3 is 17 residues. The V and J ends lost 5 bases and 2 bases, in that order; junction bases with no gene match: 12. The CDR3 protein is CAISKGQAEGGNQPQHF. The CDR3 nucleotides are TGTGCCATCAGTAAAGGACAGGCCGAAGGTGGCAATCAGCCCCAGCATTTT.

J is TRBJ1-1 and V is TRBV6-2 or TRBV6-3, with TRBD1 as a possible D gene (6 bases). Germline CDR1 MNHEY, CDR2 SVGEGT. Trimming took 7 bases from V and 1 from J, leaving 16 bases between them. The CDR3 totals 15 residues. CDR3 protein: CASIPGGAKNTEAFF. Here the CDR3 DNA reads TGTGCCAGCATCCCGGGGGGGGCAAAGAACACTGAAGCTTTCTTT.

The chain combines TRBV5-6 with TRBJ2-5; the D gene is possibly TRBD1 (5 bases). Germline CDR1 is SGHDT and CDR2 is YYEEEE. The CDR3 has 15 residues. The V end was cut by 0 bases, the J end by 4 bases, with 13 bases between. The CDR3 loop reads CASSLGQGGGETQYF. In DNA form, the CDR3 reads TGTGCCAGCAGCTTGGGGCAGGGCGGCGGAGAGACCCAGTACTTC.

V is TRBV6-5 and J is TRBJ2-5; 9 bases map to TRBD1. This CDR3 comprises 15 residues. Germline V lookup: CDR1 MNHEY, CDR2 SVGAGI. The J segment lost 3 bases and the V segment lost 6 bases, leaving 8 bases of the junction unmatched. CDR3 sequence (DNA): TGTGCCAGCAGAGGACGGACAGGGGTAGAAGAGACCCAGTACTTC. Its protein product is CASRGRTGVEETQYF.

This clone was found a few times. This chain uses TRBV5-6 with TRBJ2-3; 10 bases map to TRBD2. This CDR3 contains 19 residues. The germline V gene encodes CDR1 SGHDT and CDR2 YYEEEE. V gave up 4 bases and J gave up 1 base; unmatched junction bases: 15. CDR3 loop: CASSHLALAGAGGTDTQYF. The CDR3 coding sequence is TGTGCCAGCAGCCACCTGGCGCTAGCGGGGGCTGGGGGCACAGATACGCAGTATTTT.

This chain connects TRBV9 to TRBJ1-3; D is undetermined. The CDR3 consists of 13 residues. Germline CDR1 is SGDLS and CDR2 is YYNGEE. The V end lost 4 bases, the J end lost 7 bases, and 12 bases lay between the germline ends. The CDR3, as DNA: TGTGCCAGCAGCTCAACCGCGGGGAACACCATATATTTT. This gives the protein CASSSTAGNTIYF.

The chain employs TRBV30 and TRBJ1-1; the D is unclear. CDR1 is GTSNPN and CDR2 is SVGIG in the germline V gene (reference sequence). The CDR3 loop spans 13 amino acids. Trimming took off 5 bases at V and 6 bases at J, with 16 bases between the two ends. The CDR3 is CAWEKGGLAEAFF. CDR3 nucleotide sequence: TGTGCCTGGGAGAAAGGAGGGCTGGCTGAAGCTTTCTTT.

V and J are TRBV5-1 and TRBJ2-7, with D maybe TRBD2 (5 bases). This CDR3 contains 12 residues. Germline lookup yields CDR1 SGHRS and CDR2 YFSETQ. V was pared by 2 bases and J by 7 bases, with 10 bases between. CDR3: CASSFLSGEQYF. The CDR3 nucleotides read TGCGCCAGCAGCTTCCTGTCGGGAGAGCAGTACTTC.

The J gene is TRBJ1-3, the V gene TRBV5-1; D uncertain. Trimming shortened V by 3 bases and J by 4 bases, and 17 bases separated the two germline ends. This CDR3 spans 16 amino acids. Germline V gene lookup returns CDR1 SGHRS and CDR2 YFSETQ. The CDR3 sequence is CASSSIALESGNTIYF. In nucleotides, the CDR3 is TGCGCCAGCAGCTCCATTGCTTTGGAGTCAGGAAACACCATATATTTT.

The chain recombines TRBV7-9 with TRBJ2-2; the match to TRBD2 covers 8 bases. The J segment lost 5 bases and the V segment lost 5 bases, leaving 10 bases of the junction unmatched. The V gene's germline CDR1 is SEHNR and CDR2 FQNEAQ (reference sequence). The CDR3 covers 16 residues. The DNA of the CDR3 is TGTGCCAGCAGCCCCGCGGGGGGCGAAGTTACCGGGGAGCTGTTTTTT. Translating gives CASSPAGGEVTGELFF. The full variable domain, with the rest looked up from reference TRBV7-9 and TRBJ2-2, is DTGVSQNPRHKITKRGQNVTFRCDPISEHNRLYWYRQTLGQGPEFLTYFQNEAQLEKSRLLSDRFSAERPKGSFSTLEIQRTEQGDSAMYLCASSPAGGEVTGELFFGEGSRLTVL.

The chain links TRBV7-2 to TRBJ2-6, with a weak D call TRBD1 (6 bases). V was cut by 8 bases and J by 4 bases, with 12 bases left in between. The length of the CDR3 is 14 residues. Germline CDR1 reads SGHTA; CDR2 reads FQGNSA. CDR3 region: CASCNTGGANVLTF. CDR3 sequence (DNA): TGTGCCAGCTGCAATACAGGGGGGGCCAACGTCCTGACTTTC.